This T cell receptor beta chain was obtained from a study of T cells expressing NK-cell markers. Each CDR3 protein gets one entry in TCRdb, which reprocessed the 5' RACE reads and gives no DNA. The sample data list fewer than 18,000 distinct CDR3 sequences. Germline CDR1 and CDR2: SQVTM and ANQGSEA. The CDR3 sequence is 14 residues long. What was sequenced was blood T cells: a sorted CD56 or NKG2C T cell subset, CD4+ or CD8+ T cells, or bulk PBMC T cells (not recorded which). The source is a man aged 18-75 years in good health. This chain uses TRBV29-1 with TRBJ2-1; TCRdb reports TRBD1, a call that lacks DNA to check it against. CDR3 in amino acids: CSVSPGSTYNEQFF.